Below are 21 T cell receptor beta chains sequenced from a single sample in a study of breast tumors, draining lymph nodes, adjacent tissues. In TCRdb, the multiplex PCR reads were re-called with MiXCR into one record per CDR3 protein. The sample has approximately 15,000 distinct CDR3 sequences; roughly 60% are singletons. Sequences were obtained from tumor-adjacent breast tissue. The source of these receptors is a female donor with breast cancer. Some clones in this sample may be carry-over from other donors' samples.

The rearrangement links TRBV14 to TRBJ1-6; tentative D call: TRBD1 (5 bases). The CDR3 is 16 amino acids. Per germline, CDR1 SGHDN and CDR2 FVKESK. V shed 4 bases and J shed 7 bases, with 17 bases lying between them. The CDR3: CASSRAGLLRNSPLHF. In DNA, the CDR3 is TGTGCCAGCAGCCGGGCAGGGTTGTTGAGGAATTCACCCCTCCACTTT.

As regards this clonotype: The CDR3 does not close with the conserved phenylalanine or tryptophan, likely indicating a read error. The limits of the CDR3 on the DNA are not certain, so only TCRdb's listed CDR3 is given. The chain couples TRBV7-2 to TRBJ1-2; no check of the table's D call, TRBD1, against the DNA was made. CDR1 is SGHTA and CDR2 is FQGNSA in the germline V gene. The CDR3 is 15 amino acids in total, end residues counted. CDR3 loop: CASSLGPGGLYGYPY.

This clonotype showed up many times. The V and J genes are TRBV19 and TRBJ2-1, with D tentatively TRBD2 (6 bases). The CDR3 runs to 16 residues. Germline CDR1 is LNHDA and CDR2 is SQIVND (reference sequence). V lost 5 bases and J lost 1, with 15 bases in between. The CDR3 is CASSPRTGGSYNEQFF. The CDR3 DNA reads TGTGCCAGTAGTCCGAGGACCGGGGGATCCTACAATGAGCAGTTCTTC.

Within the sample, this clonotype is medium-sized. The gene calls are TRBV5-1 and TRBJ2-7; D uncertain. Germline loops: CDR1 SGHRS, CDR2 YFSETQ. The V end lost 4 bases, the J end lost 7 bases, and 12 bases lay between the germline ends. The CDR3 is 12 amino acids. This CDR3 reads CASSLSRSEQYF. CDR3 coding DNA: TGCGCCAGCAGCCTGTCTCGATCGGAGCAGTACTTC.

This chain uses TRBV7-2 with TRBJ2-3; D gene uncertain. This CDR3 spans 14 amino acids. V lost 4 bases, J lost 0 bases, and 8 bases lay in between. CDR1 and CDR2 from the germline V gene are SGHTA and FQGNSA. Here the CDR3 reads CASSWTQSTDTQYF. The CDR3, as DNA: TGTGCCAGCAGCTGGACGCAAAGCACAGATACGCAGTATTTT.

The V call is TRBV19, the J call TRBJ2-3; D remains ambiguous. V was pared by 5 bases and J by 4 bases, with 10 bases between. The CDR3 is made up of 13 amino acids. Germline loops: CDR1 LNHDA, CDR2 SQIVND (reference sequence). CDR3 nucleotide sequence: TGTGCCAGTAGTTCTGGACGGTCAGATACGCAGTATTTT. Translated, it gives CASSSGRSDTQYF.

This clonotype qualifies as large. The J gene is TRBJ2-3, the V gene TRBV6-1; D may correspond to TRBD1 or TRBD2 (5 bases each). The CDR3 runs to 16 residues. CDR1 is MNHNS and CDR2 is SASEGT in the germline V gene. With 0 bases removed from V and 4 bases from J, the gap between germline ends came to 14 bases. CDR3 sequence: CASSEAVGLGPDTQYF. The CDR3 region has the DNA TGTGCCAGCAGTGAAGCGGTGGGGCTGGGACCAGATACGCAGTATTTT.

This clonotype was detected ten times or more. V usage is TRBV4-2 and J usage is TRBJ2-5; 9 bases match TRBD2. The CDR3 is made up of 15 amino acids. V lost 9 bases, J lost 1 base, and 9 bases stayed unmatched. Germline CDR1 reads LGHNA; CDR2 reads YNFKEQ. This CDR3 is CASNYVAGAQETQYF. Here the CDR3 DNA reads TGTGCCAGTAACTACGTAGCGGGGGCCCAAGAGACCCAGTACTTC.

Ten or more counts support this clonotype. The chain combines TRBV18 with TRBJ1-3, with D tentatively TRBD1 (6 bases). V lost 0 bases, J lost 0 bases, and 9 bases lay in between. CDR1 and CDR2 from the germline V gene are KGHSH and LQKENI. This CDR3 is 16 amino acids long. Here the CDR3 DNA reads TGTGCCAGCTCACCACCCGGACAGATCTCTGGAAACACCATATATTTT. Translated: CASSPPGQISGNTIYF.

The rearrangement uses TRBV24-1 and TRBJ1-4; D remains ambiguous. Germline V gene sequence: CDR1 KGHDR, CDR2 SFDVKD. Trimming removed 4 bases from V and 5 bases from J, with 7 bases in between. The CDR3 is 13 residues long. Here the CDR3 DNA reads TGTGCCACCAGTGAGAGGGAGAATGAAAAACTGTTTTTT. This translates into CATSERENEKLFF.

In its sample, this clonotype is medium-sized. CDR3 in amino acids: CASSATPSGGARAGELFF. CDR3 sequence (DNA): TGCGCCAGCAGCGCGACCCCTAGCGGGGGGGCCAGGGCCGGGGAGCTGTTTTTT. The chain recombines TRBV5-1 with TRBJ2-2, with 12 bases aligning to TRBD2. From germline, CDR1 is SGHRS and CDR2 YFSETQ. Trimming at V came to 4 bases and at J to 6 bases, leaving 13 bases not matched to a gene. The CDR3 length is 18 residues.

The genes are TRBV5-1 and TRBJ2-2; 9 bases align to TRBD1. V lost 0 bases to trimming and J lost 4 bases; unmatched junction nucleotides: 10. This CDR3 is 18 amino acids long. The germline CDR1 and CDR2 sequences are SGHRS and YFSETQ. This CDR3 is CASSLGHRDRVSTGELFF. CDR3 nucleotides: TGCGCCAGCAGCTTGGGACACCGGGACAGGGTATCCACCGGGGAGCTGTTTTTT. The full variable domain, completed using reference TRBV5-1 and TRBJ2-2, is KAGVTQTPRYLIKTRGQQVTLSCSPISGHRSVSWYQQTPGQGLQFLFEYFSETQRNKGNFPGRFSGRQFSNSRSEMNVSTLELGDSALYLCASSLGHRDRVSTGELFFGEGSRLTVL.

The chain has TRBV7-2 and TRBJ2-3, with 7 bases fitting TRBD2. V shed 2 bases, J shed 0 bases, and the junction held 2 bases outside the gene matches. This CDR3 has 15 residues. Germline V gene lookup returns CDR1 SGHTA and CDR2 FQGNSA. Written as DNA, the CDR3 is TGTGCCAGCAGCTTAACTAGCGCTAGCACAGATACGCAGTATTTT. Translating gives CASSLTSASTDTQYF.

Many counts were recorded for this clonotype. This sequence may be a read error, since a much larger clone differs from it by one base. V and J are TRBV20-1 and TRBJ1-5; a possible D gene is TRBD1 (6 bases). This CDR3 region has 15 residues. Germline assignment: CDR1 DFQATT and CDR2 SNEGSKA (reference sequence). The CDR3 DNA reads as TGCAGTGGTCCGGGGGCTAGAGGGAGCACTCAGCCCCAGCATTTT. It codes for CSGPGARGSTQPQHF.

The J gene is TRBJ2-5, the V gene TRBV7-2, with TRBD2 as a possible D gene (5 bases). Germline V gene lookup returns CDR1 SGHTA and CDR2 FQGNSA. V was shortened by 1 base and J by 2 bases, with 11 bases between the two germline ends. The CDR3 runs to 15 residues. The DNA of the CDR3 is TGTGCCAGCAGCTTAGGCCAGCGGTTTCAAGAGACCCAGTACTTC. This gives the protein CASSLGQRFQETQYF.

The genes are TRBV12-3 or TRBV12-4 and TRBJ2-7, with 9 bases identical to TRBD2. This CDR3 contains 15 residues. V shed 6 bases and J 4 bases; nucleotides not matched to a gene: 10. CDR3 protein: CASRDSSGAIYEQYF. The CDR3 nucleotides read TGTGCCAGCAGAGACTCTAGCGGGGCGATTTACGAGCAGTACTTC.

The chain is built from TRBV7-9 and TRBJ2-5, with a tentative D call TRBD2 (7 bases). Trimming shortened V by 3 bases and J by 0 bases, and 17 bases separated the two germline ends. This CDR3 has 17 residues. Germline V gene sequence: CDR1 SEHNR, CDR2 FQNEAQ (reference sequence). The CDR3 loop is CASSLAWGGRNQETQYF. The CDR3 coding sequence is TGTGCCAGCAGCTTGGCGTGGGGGGGGCGCAACCAAGAGACCCAGTACTTC.

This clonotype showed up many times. The CDR3 DNA reads TGCGCCAGCAGCTTGGAGTGGTCAGGGGCAGATACGCAGTATTTT. Its translation is CASSLEWSGADTQYF. V gene TRBV5-1 combines with J gene TRBJ2-3; possibly TRBD1 for D (6 bases). The germline CDR1 and CDR2 sequences are SGHRS and YFSETQ. This CDR3 spans 15 amino acids. V shed 0 bases and J shed 4 bases, with 12 bases lying between them.

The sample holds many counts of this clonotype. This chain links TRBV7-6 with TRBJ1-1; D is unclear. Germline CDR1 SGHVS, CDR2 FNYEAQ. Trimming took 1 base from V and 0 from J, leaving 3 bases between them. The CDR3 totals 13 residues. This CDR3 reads CASSLEMNTEAFF. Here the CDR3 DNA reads TGTGCCAGCAGCTTAGAGATGAACACTGAAGCTTTCTTT.

DNA for the CDR3: TGTGCCAGCAGGATTACAGGGGGGTACGAGCAGTACTTC. It translates to CASRITGGYEQYF. V and J are TRBV2 and TRBJ2-7; TRBD1 matches 8 bases. J lost 4 bases, V lost 6 bases, and 5 bases had no gene match. This CDR3 is built from 13 residues. Germline CDR1 reads SNHLY; CDR2 reads FYNNEI.

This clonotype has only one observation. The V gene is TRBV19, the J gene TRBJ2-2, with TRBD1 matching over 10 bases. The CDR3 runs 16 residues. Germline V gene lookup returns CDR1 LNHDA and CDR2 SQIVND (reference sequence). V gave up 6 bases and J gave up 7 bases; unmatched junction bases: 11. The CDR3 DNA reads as TGTGCCAGTAGCACCTGGACAGGGGGTCCTGGCGGGGAGCTGTTTTTT. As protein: CASSTWTGGPGGELFF.